This T cell receptor (beta chain) was recorded in a study of blood T cells in healthy people across ages. Study summary: The capture of about one barcoded beta molecule per two T cells was achieved by template switching.

PBMCs numbering at least 6.5 million were isolated per sample. A second roughly 6 to 12 cycle PCR used barcoded and J-beta primers. TCRdb re-derived calls from the 5' RACE reads in MiXCR, one entry per CDR3 protein. In the table there are some 920,000 distinct CDR3 sequences, 51% of which are singletons. This CDR3 spans 14 amino acids. Germline V gives CDR1 MNHEY, CDR2 SVGEGT. With respect to this clonotype: Mismatch with germline at one junction end may stem from a read error.

The chain links TRBV6-2 or TRBV6-3 to TRBJ2-1; 10 bases are shared with TRBD2. This TCR came from a woman in her sixties in good health. Sequenced material: blood. This CDR3 is CASRPSGRVNGQFF. CDR3 bases: TGTGCCAGCAGGCCCAGCGGGAGGGTTAATGGGCAGTTCTTC.